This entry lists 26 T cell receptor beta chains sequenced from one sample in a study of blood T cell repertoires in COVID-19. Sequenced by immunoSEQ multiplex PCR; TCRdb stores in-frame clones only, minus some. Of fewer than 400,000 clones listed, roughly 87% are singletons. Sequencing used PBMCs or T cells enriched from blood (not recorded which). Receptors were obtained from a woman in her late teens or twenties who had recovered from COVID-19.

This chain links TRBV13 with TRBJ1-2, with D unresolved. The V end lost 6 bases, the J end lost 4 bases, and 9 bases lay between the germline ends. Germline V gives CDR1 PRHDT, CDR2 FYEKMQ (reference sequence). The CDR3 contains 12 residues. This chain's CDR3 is CASSGRGYGYTF. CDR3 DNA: TGTGCCAGCAGTGGCCGGGGCTATGGCTACACCTTC.

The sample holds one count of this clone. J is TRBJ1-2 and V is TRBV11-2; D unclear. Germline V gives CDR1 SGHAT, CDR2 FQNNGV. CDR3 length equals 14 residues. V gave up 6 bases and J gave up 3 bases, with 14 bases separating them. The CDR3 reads CASRRPGLDYGYTF. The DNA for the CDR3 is TGTGCCAGCAGGCGCCCGGGGTTGGACTATGGCTACACCTTC.

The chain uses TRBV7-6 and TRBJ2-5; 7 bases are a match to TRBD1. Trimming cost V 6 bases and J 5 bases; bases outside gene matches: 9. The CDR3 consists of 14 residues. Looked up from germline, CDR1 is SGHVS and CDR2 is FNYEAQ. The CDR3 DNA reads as TGTGCCAGCAGGCGACAGGGTGGTGCGGAGACCCAGTACTTC. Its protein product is CASRRQGGAETQYF.

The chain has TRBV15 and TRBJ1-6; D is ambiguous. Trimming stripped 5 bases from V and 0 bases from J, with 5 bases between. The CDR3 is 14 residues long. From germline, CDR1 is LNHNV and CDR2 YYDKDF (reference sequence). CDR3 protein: CATSVRSYNSPLHF. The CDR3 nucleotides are TGTGCCACCAGCGTCCGCTCCTATAATTCACCCCTCCACTTT.

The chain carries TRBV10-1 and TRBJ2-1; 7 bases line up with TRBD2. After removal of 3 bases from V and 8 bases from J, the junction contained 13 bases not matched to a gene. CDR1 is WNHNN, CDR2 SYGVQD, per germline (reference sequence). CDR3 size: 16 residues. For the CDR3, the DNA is TGCGCCAGCAGTGACGACGGGGGGTACGATATCTATGAGCAGTTCTTC. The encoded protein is CASSDDGGYDIYEQFF.

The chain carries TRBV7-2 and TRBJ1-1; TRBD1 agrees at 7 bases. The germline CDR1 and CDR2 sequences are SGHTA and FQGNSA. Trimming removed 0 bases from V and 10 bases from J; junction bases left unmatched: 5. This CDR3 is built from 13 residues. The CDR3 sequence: CASSLARQGAAFF. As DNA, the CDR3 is TGTGCCAGCAGCTTAGCAAGACAGGGTGCAGCTTTCTTT.

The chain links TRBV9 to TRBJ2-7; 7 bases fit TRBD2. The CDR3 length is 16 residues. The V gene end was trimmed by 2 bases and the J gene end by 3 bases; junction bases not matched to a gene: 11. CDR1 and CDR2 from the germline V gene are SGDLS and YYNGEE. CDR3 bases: TGTGCCAGCAGCGTTCACCCGGGACTAACGAGCTACGAGCAGTACTTC. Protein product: CASSVHPGLTSYEQYF.

CDR3 coding DNA: TGTGCCAGCAGGGGAGGAGCAGGAGTCTCTGGAAACACCATATATTTT. Amino acids: CASRGGAGVSGNTIYF. The chain uses TRBV27 and TRBJ1-3; no reliable D call. This CDR3 contains 16 residues. V shed 6 bases and J shed 0 bases, with 15 bases lying between them. The V gene's germline CDR1 is MNHEY and CDR2 SMNVEV (reference sequence).

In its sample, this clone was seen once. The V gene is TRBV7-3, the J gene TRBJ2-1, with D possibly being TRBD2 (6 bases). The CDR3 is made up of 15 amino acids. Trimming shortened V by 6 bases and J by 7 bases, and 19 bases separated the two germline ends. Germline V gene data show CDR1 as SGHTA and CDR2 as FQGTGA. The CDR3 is CASSFLGGMGNEQFF. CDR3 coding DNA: TGTGCCAGCAGTTTCCTGGGCGGGATGGGTAATGAGCAGTTCTTC.

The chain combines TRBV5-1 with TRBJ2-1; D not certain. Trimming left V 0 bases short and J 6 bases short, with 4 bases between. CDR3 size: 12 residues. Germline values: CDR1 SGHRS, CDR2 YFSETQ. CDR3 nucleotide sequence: TGCGCCAGCAGCTTGGGGCTCAATGAGCAGTTCTTC. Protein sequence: CASSLGLNEQFF.

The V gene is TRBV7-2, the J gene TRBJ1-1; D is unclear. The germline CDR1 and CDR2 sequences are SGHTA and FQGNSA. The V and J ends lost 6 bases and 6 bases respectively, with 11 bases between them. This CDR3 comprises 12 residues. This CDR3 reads CASSPRRAEAFF. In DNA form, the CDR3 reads TGTGCCAGCAGTCCCCGACGGGCTGAAGCTTTCTTT.

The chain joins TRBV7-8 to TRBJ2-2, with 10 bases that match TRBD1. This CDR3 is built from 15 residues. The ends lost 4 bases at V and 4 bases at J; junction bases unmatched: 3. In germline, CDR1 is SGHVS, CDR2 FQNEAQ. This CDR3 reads CASSYGQGGTGELFF. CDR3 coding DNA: TGTGCCAGCAGCTATGGACAGGGGGGCACCGGGGAGCTGTTTTTT.

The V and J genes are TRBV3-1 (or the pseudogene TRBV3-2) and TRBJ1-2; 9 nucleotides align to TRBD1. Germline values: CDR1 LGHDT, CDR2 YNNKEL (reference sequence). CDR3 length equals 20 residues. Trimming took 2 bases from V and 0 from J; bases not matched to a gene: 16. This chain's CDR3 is CASSQTYPGQGGVANYGYTF. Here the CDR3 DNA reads TGTGCCAGCAGCCAAACCTACCCGGGACAGGGCGGTGTGGCTAACTATGGCTACACCTTC.

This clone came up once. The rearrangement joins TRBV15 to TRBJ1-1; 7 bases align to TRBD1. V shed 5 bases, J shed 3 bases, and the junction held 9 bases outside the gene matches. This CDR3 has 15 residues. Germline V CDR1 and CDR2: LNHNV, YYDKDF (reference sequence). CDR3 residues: CATSVGGKEYTEAFF. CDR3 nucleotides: TGTGCCACCAGCGTAGGGGGCAAAGAGTACACTGAAGCTTTCTTT. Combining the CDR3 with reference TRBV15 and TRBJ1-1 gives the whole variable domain DAMVIQNPRYQVTQFGKPVTLSCSQTLNHNVMYWYQQKSSQAPKLLFHYYDKDFNNEADTPDNFQSRRPNTSFCFLDIRSPGLGDTAMYLCATSVGGKEYTEAFFGQGTRLTVV.

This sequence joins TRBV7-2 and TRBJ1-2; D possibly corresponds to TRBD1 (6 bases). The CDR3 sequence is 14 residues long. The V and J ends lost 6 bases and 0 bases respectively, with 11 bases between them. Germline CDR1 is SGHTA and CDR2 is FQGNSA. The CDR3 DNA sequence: TGTGCCAGCAGGGGAGGGGGGACTAACTATGGCTACACCTTC. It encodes CASRGGGTNYGYTF.

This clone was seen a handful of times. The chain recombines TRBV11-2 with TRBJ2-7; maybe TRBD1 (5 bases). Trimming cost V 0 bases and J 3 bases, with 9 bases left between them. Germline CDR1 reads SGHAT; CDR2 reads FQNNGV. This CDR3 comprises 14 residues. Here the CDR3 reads CASSLEVQGYEQYF. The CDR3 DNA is TGTGCCAGCAGCTTAGAAGTGCAGGGCTACGAGCAGTACTTC.

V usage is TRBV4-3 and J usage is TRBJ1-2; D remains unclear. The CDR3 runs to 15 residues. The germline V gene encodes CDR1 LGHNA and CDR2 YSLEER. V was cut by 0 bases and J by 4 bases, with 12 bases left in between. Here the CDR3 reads CASSQDSVGTYGYTF. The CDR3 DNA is TGCGCCAGCAGCCAAGATAGCGTCGGAACCTATGGCTACACCTTC.

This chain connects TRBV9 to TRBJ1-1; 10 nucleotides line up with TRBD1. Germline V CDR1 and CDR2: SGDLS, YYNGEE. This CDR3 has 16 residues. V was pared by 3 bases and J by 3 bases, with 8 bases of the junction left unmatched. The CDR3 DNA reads TGTGCCAGCAGCGCCTACTTGGACAGGGGGGACACTGAAGCTTTCTTT. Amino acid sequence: CASSAYLDRGDTEAFF.

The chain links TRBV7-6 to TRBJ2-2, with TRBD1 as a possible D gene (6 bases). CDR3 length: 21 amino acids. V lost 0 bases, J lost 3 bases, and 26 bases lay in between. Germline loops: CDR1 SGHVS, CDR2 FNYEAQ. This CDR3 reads CASSLAVWLQGTKGYTGELFF. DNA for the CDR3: TGTGCCAGCAGCTTAGCGGTTTGGTTACAGGGAACTAAGGGTTACACCGGGGAGCTGTTTTTT.

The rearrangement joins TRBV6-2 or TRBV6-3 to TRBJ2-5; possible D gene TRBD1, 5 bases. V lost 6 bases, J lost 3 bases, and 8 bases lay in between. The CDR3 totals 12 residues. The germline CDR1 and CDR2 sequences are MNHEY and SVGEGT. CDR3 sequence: CASSTTEETQYF. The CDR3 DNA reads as TGTGCCAGCAGCACGACAGAAGAGACCCAGTACTTC.

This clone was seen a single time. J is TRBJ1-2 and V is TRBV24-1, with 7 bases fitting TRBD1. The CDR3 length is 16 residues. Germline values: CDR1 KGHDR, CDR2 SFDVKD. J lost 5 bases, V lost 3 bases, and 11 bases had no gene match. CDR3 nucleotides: TGTGCCACCAGTGATGGGGGGAAAGGGGGCCAATATGGCTACACCTTC. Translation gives CATSDGGKGGQYGYTF.

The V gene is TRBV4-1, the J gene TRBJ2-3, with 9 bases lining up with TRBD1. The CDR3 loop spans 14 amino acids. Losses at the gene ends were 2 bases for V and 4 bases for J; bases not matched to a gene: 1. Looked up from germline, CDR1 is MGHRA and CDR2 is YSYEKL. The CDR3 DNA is TGCGCCAGCAGCCAAAGGGACAGGGCAGATACGCAGTATTTT. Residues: CASSQRDRADTQYF.

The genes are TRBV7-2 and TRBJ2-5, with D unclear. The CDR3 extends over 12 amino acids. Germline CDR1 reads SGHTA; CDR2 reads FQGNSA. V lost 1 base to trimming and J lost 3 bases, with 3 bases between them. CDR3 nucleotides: TGTGCCAGCAGCTTAGACAAAGAGACCCAGTACTTC. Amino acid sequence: CASSLDKETQYF.

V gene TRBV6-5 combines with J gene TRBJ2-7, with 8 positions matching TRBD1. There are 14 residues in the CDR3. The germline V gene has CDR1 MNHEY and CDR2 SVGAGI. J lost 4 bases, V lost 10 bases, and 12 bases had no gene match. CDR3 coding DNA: TGTGCCATTTATCAACCAGGGGGCGGATACGAGCAGTACTTC. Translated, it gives CAIYQPGGGYEQYF.

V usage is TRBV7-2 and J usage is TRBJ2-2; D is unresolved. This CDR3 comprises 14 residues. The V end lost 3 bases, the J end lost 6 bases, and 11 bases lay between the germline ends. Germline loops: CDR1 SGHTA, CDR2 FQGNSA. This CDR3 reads CASSFSPVAGELFF. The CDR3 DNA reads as TGTGCCAGCAGCTTCTCCCCGGTTGCCGGGGAGCTGTTTTTT.

The CDR3 region has the DNA TGTGCCAGCAGTTGGGACAGGTTTAGCAATCAGCCCCAGCATTTT. Translating it yields CASSWDRFSNQPQHF. The genes are TRBV27 and TRBJ1-5; 8 positions agree with TRBD1. Per germline, CDR1 MNHEY and CDR2 SMNVEV (reference sequence). There are 15 residues in the CDR3. V lost 4 bases, J lost 0 bases, and 2 bases stayed unmatched.